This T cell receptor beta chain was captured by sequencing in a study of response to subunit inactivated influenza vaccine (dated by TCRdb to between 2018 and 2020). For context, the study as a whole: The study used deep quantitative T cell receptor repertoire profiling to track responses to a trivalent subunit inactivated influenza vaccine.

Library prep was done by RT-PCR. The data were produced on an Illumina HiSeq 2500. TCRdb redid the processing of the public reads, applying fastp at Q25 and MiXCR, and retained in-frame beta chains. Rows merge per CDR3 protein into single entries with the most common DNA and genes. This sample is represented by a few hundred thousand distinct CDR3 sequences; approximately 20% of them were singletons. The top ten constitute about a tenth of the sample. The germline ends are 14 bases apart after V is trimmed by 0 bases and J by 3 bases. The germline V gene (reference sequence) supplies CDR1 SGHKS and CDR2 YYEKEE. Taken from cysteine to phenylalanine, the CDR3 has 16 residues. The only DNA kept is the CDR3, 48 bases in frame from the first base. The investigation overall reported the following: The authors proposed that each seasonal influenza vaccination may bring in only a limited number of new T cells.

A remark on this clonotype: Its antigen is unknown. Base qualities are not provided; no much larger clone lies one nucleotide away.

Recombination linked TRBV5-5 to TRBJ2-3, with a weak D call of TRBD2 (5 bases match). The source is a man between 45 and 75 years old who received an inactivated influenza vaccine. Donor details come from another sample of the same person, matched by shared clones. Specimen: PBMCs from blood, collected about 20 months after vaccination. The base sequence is TGTGCCAGCAGCTTGGGGCTATCGGGAAGGACAGATACGCAGTATTTT. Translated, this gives CASSLGLSGRTDTQYF.